This T cell receptor (beta chain) was captured in a study of vaccination and CD4 T cells after COVID-19. Whole-study context: Stimulation of the cells used overlapping spike peptide pools from SARS-CoV-2 and from the common cold coronaviruses HCoV-NL63, HCoV-OC43 and HCoV-229E.

Study conclusions and caveats: Researchers report that 304 of 307 vaccine-specific clones in convalescent patients proved spike mono-reactive.

Germline CDR1 reads SGHVS; CDR2 reads FQNEAQ. The ends were cut back, 5 bases at V and 0 bases at J, with 11 bases in the middle. This CDR3 comprises 15 residues. The treatment denotes: approximately 11-day PBMC culture with coronavirus spike peptide pools or control peptides (ViraFEST assay). A word on this clonotype: Its antigen is undetermined.

Sequencing of the DNA from cultured CD4+ T cells was carried out with the Oncomine TCR Beta short-read assay. TCRdb re-analysed the PCR reads in MiXCR, keeping a single row per CDR3 protein. The sample yields 16,000 or so distinct CDR3 sequences, about two fifths seen once. The clonotype comes from a human donor who had recovered from COVID-19. The chain is built from TRBV7-8 and TRBJ1-5; no firm D call. The specimen comprised CD4+ T cells from blood, cultured in vitro, sampled after SARS-CoV-2 vaccination. CDR3 sequence (DNA): TGTGCCAGCAGCATAAGACAAGATAGCAATCAGCCCCAGCATTTT. The encoded protein is CASSIRQDSNQPQHF.